This T cell receptor beta chain was captured in a study of tumor-infiltrating lymphocytes in primary liver carcinoma. Study information: Donors underwent surgery for histopathologically diagnosed primary liver carcinoma. Study-wide results and caveats: The study found tumor-adjacent and tumor-blood pairs overlapped less than tumor region pairs. A significantly higher top-250-clone fraction was recorded for tumors than for blood (p = 0.039).

As to this clonotype: Its antigen is unidentified.

Unsorted whole blood supplied the blood RNA, and germline DNA was isolated too. Chronic HBV infection was present in the patients, who were treatment-naive. Priming with a constant-region primer yielded TCR beta cDNA from about 510 ng total RNA. Nested multiplex PCR, run for three rounds with slightly modified ARM-PCR, yielded TCR beta libraries. MiXCR was run by TCRdb on the multiplex PCR reads, yielding one entry per CDR3 protein. This table holds 300,000 to 350,000 distinct CDR3 sequences, 50% to 75% found once. The sample was peripheral blood. This TCR was sampled from a woman aged 25 to 39 with primary liver carcinoma and hepatitis B virus infection.

The CDR3 reads CASSSQGSQPQHF. The DNA for the CDR3 is TGTGCCAGCAGCTCCCAGGGTAGTCAGCCCCAGCATTTT. This sequence joins TRBV7-9 and TRBJ1-5, with D perhaps matching TRBD1 (5 bases). Germline V lookup: CDR1 SEHNR, CDR2 FQNEAQ (reference sequence). The CDR3 is 13 residues long. The V and J ends lost 4 bases and 6 bases respectively, with 10 bases between them.